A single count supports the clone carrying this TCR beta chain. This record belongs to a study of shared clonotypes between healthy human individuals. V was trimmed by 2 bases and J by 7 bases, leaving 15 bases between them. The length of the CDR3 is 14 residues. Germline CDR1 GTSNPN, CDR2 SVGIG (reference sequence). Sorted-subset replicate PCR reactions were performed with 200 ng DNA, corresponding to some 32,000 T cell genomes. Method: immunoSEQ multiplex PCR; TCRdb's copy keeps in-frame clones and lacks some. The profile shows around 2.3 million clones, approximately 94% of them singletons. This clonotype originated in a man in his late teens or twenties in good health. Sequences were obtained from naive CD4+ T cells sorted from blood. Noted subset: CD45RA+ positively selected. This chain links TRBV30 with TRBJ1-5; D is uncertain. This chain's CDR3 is CAWSRARMQQPQHF. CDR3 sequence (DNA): TGTGCCTGGAGTAGAGCCAGAATGCAACAGCCCCAGCATTTT. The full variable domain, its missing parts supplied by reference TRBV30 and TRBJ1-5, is SQTIHQWPATLVQPVGSPLSLECTVEGTSNPNLYWYRQAAGRGLQLLFYSVGIGQISSEVPQNLSASRPQDRQFILSSKKLLLSDSGFYLCAWSRARMQQPQHFGDGTRLSIL.